The 25 T cell receptor beta chains in this list originate from one sample, sequenced in a study of T cell changes during pregnancy in multiple sclerosis. This table comes from immunoSEQ multiplex PCR, and its TCRdb copy is limited to in-frame clones, with some not included. The sample consists of 60,000 or so clones, 80% to 95% of them appearing once. The specimen comprised peripheral blood, sampled in the second trimester of pregnancy. The origin of the receptors is a female donor in good health, enrolled as a control in a pregnancy study.

This CDR3 is CSVEEGTGSPLHF. CDR3 in DNA: TGCAGCGTTGAAGAAGGGACAGGATCACCCCTCCACTTT. This chain joins TRBV29-1 and TRBJ1-6, with TRBD1 matching 8 bases. The germline CDR1 and CDR2 sequences are SQVTM and ANQGSEA. The CDR3 extends over 13 amino acids. The junction had 2 bases not matched to a gene; V was cut back by 0 bases and J by 10 bases.

The chain joins TRBV28 to TRBJ1-2; a weak D match, TRBD1 (6 bases). The CDR3 is made up of 14 amino acids. Trimming cost V 4 bases and J 4 bases, with 13 bases left between them. The germline V gene has CDR1 MDHEN and CDR2 SYDVKM. CDR3 bases: TGTGCCAGCAGTTCATTACAGGGCACCTATGGCTACACCTTC. As protein: CASSSLQGTYGYTF.

The chain couples TRBV6-1 to TRBJ2-1; D perhaps matches TRBD2 (6 bases). This CDR3 spans 13 amino acids. Trimming left V 9 bases short and J 10 bases short, with 19 bases between. Germline V CDR1 and CDR2: MNHNS, SASEGT. The CDR3 sequence: CASRDSSSYEQFF. The CDR3 nucleotides read TGTGCCAGTAGGGACTCTAGCAGCTACGAGCAGTTCTTC.

The genes are TRBV6-5 and TRBJ1-2, with D maybe TRBD1 (5 bases). The ends were cut back, 7 bases at V and 5 bases at J, with 11 bases in the middle. CDR1 and CDR2 (germline): MNHEY, SVGAGI. The CDR3 is 12 residues long. CDR3 in DNA: TGTGCCAGCACGGGGGGTCCTTATGGCTACACCTTC. It is translated as CASTGGPYGYTF.

This chain joins TRBV7-8 and TRBJ2-7; 7 positions match TRBD1. V shed 5 bases, J shed 4 bases, and the junction held 11 bases outside the gene matches. Looked up from germline, CDR1 is SGHVS and CDR2 is FQNEAQ. The CDR3 is made up of 15 amino acids. The CDR3 DNA reads as TGTGCCAGCAGCATACATCAGACAGGGTCTTACGAGCAGTACTTC. It yields the protein CASSIHQTGSYEQYF.

This chain joins TRBV28 and TRBJ1-2; a weak D match, TRBD1 (6 bases). CDR1 is MDHEN, CDR2 SYDVKM, per germline. The CDR3 has 13 residues. V dropped 4 bases and J dropped 8 bases, with 14 bases sitting between them. In DNA, the CDR3 is TGTGCCAGCAGTTACAGGGAGATGGACGGCTACACCTTC. It yields the protein CASSYREMDGYTF.

The V and J genes are TRBV15 and TRBJ2-5; 12 bases match TRBD1. Germline CDR1 LNHNV, CDR2 YYDKDF (reference sequence). The V segment lost 8 bases and the J segment 5 bases; nucleotides outside the gene matches: 9. The CDR3 extends over 15 amino acids. The CDR3 reads CATRRDRGLGETQYF. CDR3 nucleotide sequence: TGTGCCACCCGCCGGGACAGGGGGCTCGGGGAGACCCAGTACTTC. Full variable domain (outside the CDR3, taken from reference TRBV15 and TRBJ2-5): DAMVIQNPRYQVTQFGKPVTLSCSQTLNHNVMYWYQQKSSQAPKLLFHYYDKDFNNEADTPDNFQSRRPNTSFCFLDIRSPGLGDTAMYLCATRRDRGLGETQYFGPGTRLLVL.

This clone was detected only once. The chain recombines TRBV4-2 with TRBJ2-7; 11 bases are shared with TRBD2. Germline CDR1 reads LGHNA; CDR2 reads YNFKEQ. The V segment lost 0 bases and the J segment 3 bases; nucleotides outside the gene matches: 4. The CDR3 length is 16 residues. CDR3: CASSQEWTSGYYEQYF. The CDR3 DNA sequence: TGTGCCAGCAGCCAAGAATGGACTAGCGGGTACTACGAGCAGTACTTC.

The chain carries TRBV7-2 and TRBJ1-5; no firm D call. Trimming removed 5 bases from V and 8 bases from J, with 10 bases in between. The length of the CDR3 is 12 residues. CDR1 is SGHTA and CDR2 is FQGNSA in the germline V gene. The CDR3 DNA reads as TGTGCCAGCAGCCCCTACGGTAAGCCCCAGCATTTT. Encoded protein: CASSPYGKPQHF.

The chain employs TRBV6-1 and TRBJ1-1, with D possibly matching TRBD1 (6 bases). Trimming removed 3 bases from V and 0 bases from J, with 14 bases in between. The CDR3 spans 16 residues. CDR1 and CDR2 (germline): MNHNS, SASEGT. The CDR3 is CASSDSWTAMNTEAFF. DNA of the CDR3: TGTGCCAGCAGTGACAGTTGGACAGCCATGAACACTGAAGCTTTCTTT.

This rearrangement joins TRBV6-1 to TRBJ2-5; 8 bases are a match to TRBD1. J gave up 2 bases and V 8 bases, and 10 bases lay outside the gene matches. Germline V gene lookup returns CDR1 MNHNS and CDR2 SASEGT. The CDR3 covers 15 residues. The CDR3 loop is CASGGQGRGQETQYF. The CDR3 DNA follows: TGTGCCAGCGGCGGACAGGGAAGGGGACAAGAGACCCAGTACTTC.

A word on this clone: A read error may produce the germline difference seen at one junction end. J is TRBJ2-1 and V is TRBV7-7; 11 bases agree with TRBD2. The CDR3 is 20 amino acids. CDR1 is SSHAT, CDR2 FNYEAQ, per germline (reference sequence). The CDR3 DNA follows: TGTGCTAGCAGCTGGGCGAGGGTGGTAGCGGGGGGGAAGTCCTACAATGAGCAGTTCTTC. Translating gives CASSWARVVAGGKSYNEQFF.

This sequence joins TRBV7-9 and TRBJ1-2; no firm D call. The CDR3 extends over 13 amino acids. The germline CDR1 and CDR2 sequences are SEHNR and FQNEAQ (reference sequence). Trimming took off 5 bases at V and 8 bases at J, with 15 bases between the two ends. The chain's CDR3 is CASSLGSFEGYTF. CDR3 sequence (DNA): TGTGCCAGCAGCCTGGGGAGCTTTGAGGGCTACACCTTC.

The V gene is TRBV18, the J gene TRBJ2-7; tentatively, D is TRBD2 (6 bases). CDR1 and CDR2 from the germline V gene are KGHSH and LQKENI. Trimming left V 3 bases short and J 6 bases short, with 12 bases between. This CDR3 is built from 13 residues. The CDR3 DNA reads TGTGCCAGCTCACCCTCTCGGGAGACCGAGCAGTACTTC. Its translation: CASSPSRETEQYF.

V gene TRBV19 combines with J gene TRBJ2-1; maybe TRBD2 (6 bases). Trimming took 6 bases from V and 0 from J, leaving 12 bases between them. The germline V gene has CDR1 LNHDA and CDR2 SQIVND (reference sequence). This CDR3 has 15 amino acids. CDR3 in DNA: TGTGCCAGTAGCCGGGGACTTAGCTCCTACAATGAGCAGTTCTTC. Protein product: CASSRGLSSYNEQFF.

V is TRBV7-9 and J is TRBJ2-5; TRBD1 agrees at 7 bases. V shed 5 bases and J 7 bases; nucleotides not matched to a gene: 25. Per germline, CDR1 SEHNR and CDR2 FQNEAQ (reference sequence). The CDR3 runs 19 residues. CDR3 DNA sequence: TGTGCCAGCAGCCCACGCGACCCCGGGACAGAAGACACCCGGGGGACCCAGTACTTC. This sequence encodes CASSPRDPGTEDTRGTQYF.

V is TRBV4-1 and J is TRBJ2-1, with TRBD2 matching 7 bases. CDR1 MGHRA and CDR2 YSYEKL come from the germline V gene. With 1 base clipped from V and 4 bases from J, the junction kept 10 bases outside the gene matches. CDR3 length: 17 amino acids. CDR3 sequence: CASSQVGGASGYNEQFF. CDR3 DNA sequence: TGCGCCAGCAGCCAAGTCGGTGGAGCTAGCGGATACAATGAGCAGTTCTTC.

The rearrangement joins TRBV10-3 to TRBJ2-7; TRBD1 might be the D (6 bases). Germline values: CDR1 ENHRY, CDR2 SYGVKD. V was cut by 10 bases and J by 3 bases, with 13 bases left in between. This CDR3 is built from 12 residues. In DNA, the CDR3 is TGTGCCAACGCAGGGGACGGCTACGAGCAGTACTTC. Translated, it gives CANAGDGYEQYF.

V and J are TRBV11-2 and TRBJ1-1, with unresolved D. CDR1 is SGHAT, CDR2 FQNNGV, per germline. V was shortened by 1 base and J by 7 bases, with 13 bases between the two germline ends. CDR3 size: 14 residues. In nucleotides, the CDR3 is TGTGCCAGCAGCTTAGTAGGCCACCGGGGTGAAGCTTTCTTT. This gives the protein CASSLVGHRGEAFF.

V is TRBV7-8 and J is TRBJ2-7; 11 nucleotides align to TRBD2. The germline V gene has CDR1 SGHVS and CDR2 FQNEAQ. The length of the CDR3 is 14 residues. The V segment lost 5 bases and the J segment 5 bases; nucleotides outside the gene matches: 5. CDR3 in amino acids: CASSEASGGNEQYF. DNA of the CDR3: TGTGCCAGCAGCGAAGCTAGCGGGGGGAACGAGCAGTACTTC.

J is TRBJ2-3 and V is TRBV4-2, with TRBD1 identical over 7 bases. Germline CDR1 and CDR2: LGHNA and YNFKEQ. The CDR3 is 16 amino acids. Trimming at V came to 0 bases and at J to 4 bases, leaving 7 bases not matched to a gene. This CDR3 reads CASSQERQGAADTQYF. CDR3 nucleotide sequence: TGTGCCAGCAGCCAAGAGAGACAGGGTGCCGCAGATACGCAGTATTTT.

The V and J genes are TRBV9 and TRBJ1-6; TRBD1 agrees at 7 bases. With 3 bases clipped from V and 0 bases from J, the junction kept 0 bases outside the gene matches. The CDR3 contains 15 residues. Germline V gene data show CDR1 as SGDLS and CDR2 as YYNGEE. The CDR3 is CASSAGGSYNSPLHF. In DNA, the CDR3 is TGTGCCAGCAGCGCAGGGGGCTCCTATAATTCACCCCTCCACTTT.

The V and J genes are TRBV7-2 and TRBJ2-1, with TRBD2 identical over 7 bases. Per germline, CDR1 SGHTA and CDR2 FQGNSA. The junction had 8 bases not matched to a gene; V was cut back by 7 bases and J by 2 bases. There are 15 residues in the CDR3. The CDR3 nucleotides read TGTGCCAGCACCGCGGGAGTAGGCACCTACAATGAGCAGTTCTTC. Its protein product is CASTAGVGTYNEQFF. Filled out from reference TRBV7-2 and TRBJ2-1, the complete variable domain reads GAGVSQSPSNKVTEKGKDVELRCDPISGHTALYWYRQSLGQGLEFLIYFQGNSAPDKSGLPSDRFSAERTGGSVSTLTIQRTQQEDSAVYLCASTAGVGTYNEQFFGPGTRLTVL.

The chain joins TRBV7-8 to TRBJ1-5, with TRBD1 as a possible D gene (5 bases). Germline V gives CDR1 SGHVS, CDR2 FQNEAQ. The CDR3 has 13 amino acids. The V gene lost 5 bases and the J gene lost 8 bases, with 13 bases spanning the gap. The CDR3 sequence: CASSGQGWEPQHF. The CDR3 DNA reads TGTGCCAGCAGCGGGCAGGGCTGGGAGCCCCAGCATTTT.

The V and J genes are TRBV5-1 and TRBJ2-7; 12 bases map to TRBD2. The CDR3 runs 18 residues. Germline CDR1 SGHRS, CDR2 YFSETQ. Trimming took 0 bases from V and 1 from J; bases not matched to a gene: 8. The CDR3 bases are TGCGCCAGCAGCTTGGGGACTAGCGGGATTGCCGGATCCTACGAGCAGTACTTC. Translation gives CASSLGTSGIAGSYEQYF.